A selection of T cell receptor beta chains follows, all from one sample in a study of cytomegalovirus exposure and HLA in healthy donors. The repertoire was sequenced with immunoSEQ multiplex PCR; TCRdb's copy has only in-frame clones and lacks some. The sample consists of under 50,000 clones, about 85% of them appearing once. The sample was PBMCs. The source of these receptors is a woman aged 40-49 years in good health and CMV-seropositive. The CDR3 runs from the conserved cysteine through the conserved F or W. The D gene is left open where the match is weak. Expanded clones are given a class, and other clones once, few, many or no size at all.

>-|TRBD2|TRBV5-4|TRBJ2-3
CASSLEGTSEGDTQYF
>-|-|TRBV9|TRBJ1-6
CASSGRVDNSPLHF
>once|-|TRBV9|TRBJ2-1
CASSASAVLVVEYNEQFF
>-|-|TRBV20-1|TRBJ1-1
CSAKGDTEAFF
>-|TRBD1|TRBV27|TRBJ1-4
CASSPGRDRVLKLFF
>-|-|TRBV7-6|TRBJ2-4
CASSLEGVRTKNIQYF
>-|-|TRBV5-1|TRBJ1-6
CASRGGTDYNSPLHF
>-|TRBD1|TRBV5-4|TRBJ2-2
CASSYYRGTGELFF
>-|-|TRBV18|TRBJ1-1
CASSPGSGNTEAFF
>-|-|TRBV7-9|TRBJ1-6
CSSSFQGFSYNSPLHF
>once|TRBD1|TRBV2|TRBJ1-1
CASRRGGTGDTEAFF
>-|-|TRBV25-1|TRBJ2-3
CVSSPHGEWQGDTQYF
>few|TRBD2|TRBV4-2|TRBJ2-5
CASSQDNSRSGSSETQYF
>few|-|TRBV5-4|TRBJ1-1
CASSRKTETEAFF
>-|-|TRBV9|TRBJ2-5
CASSVVGGAGETQYF
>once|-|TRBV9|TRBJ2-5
CASSDPLADSKETQYF
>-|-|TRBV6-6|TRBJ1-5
CASSSRQADNQPQHF
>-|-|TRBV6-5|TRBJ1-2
CASSSTGEGYGYTF
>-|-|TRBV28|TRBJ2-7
CASSLLASKREQYF
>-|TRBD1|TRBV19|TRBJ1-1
CASSSRQGWAFF
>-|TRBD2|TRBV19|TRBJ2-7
CASSIQREKRQYF
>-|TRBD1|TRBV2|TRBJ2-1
CASSDPGGLRRNEQFF
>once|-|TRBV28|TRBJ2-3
CASGRGNTDTQYF
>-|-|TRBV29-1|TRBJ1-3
CSVTDLLGFETGNTIYF
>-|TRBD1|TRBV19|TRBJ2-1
CASSTMGQKDEQFF
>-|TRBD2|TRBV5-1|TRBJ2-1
CASSRRLADVYNEQFF
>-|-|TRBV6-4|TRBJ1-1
CASSDKPGTNTEAFF
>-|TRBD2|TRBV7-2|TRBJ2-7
CASSPSGGLTYEQYF
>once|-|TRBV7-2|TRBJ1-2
CASSLGAHIGAGYTF
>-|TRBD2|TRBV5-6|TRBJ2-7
CASSLVAGGEQYF
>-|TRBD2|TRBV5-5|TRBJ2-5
CASSWDPAGGQEQYF
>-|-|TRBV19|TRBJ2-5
CASSMIGKGGETQYF
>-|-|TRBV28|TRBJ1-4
CASTHFRSGGGEKLFF
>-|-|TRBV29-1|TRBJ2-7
CSVEDTTATYEQYF
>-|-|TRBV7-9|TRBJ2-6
CSSSLALGSGANVLTF
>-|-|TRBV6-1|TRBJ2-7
CASSDWTDSLEQYF
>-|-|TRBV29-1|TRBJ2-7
CSVKPSGEQYF